This TCR beta chain was sequenced for a study of cytomegalovirus exposure and HLA in healthy donors. The study's findings and limits: When analyzed later, a missense DCLRE1C variant was found to be linked to TCR beta V- and J-gene trimming. In a later analysis, most CMV-associated TCR beta chains appeared HLA-restricted.

In regard to this clone: Its specificity is not known.

Vbeta (60) and Jbeta (13) primers were used in the PCR. Authors' methods: About 10 million shared chains were among 80 million or so unique TCR beta chains counted in a later analysis. Measured with immunoSEQ multiplex PCR; TCRdb has only the in-frame clones, and not every one. The DNA was the basis for D and trimming; V, J and clone size are from that table. Of 150,000 to 200,000 clones in the sample, approximately 84% are singletons; the top ten hold 0.2% to 0.3%. The CDR3 loop spans 12 amino acids. With 6 bases removed from V and 8 bases from J, the gap between germline ends came to 10 bases. Germline CDR1 reads SEHNR; CDR2 reads FQNEAQ (reference sequence).

The source of this sequence is a boy aged 5-17 years in good health and CMV-seronegative. Sequenced material: PBMCs. The rearrangement joins TRBV7-9 to TRBJ2-2; no clear D. This chain's CDR3 is CASSYPGGELFF. CDR3 bases: TGTGCCAGCAGTTACCCCGGTGGGGAGCTGTTTTTT.